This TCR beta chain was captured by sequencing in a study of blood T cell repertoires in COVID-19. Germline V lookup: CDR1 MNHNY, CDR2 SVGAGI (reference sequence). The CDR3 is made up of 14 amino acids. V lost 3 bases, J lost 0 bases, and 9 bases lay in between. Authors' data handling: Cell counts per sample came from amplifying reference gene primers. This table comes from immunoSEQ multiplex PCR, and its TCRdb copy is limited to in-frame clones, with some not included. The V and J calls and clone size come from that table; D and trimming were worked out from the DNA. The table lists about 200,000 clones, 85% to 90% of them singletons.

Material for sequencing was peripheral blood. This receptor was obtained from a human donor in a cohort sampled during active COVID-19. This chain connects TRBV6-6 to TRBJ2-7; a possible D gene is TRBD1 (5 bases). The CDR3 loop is CASSYMTDSYEQYF. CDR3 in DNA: TGTGCCAGCAGTTATATGACAGACTCCTACGAGCAGTACTTC.